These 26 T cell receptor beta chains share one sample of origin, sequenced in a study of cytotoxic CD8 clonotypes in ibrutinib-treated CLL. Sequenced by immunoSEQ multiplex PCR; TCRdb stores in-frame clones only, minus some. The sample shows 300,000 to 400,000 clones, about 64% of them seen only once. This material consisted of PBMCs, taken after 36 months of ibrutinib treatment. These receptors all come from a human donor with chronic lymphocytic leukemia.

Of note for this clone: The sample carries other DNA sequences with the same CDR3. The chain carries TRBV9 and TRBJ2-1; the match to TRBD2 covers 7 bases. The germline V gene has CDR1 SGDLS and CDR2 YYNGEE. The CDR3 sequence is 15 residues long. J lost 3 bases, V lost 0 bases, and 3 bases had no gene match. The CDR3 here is CASSVGAGDYNEQFF. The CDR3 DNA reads TGTGCCAGCAGCGTAGGGGCGGGAGACTACAATGAGCAGTTCTTC.

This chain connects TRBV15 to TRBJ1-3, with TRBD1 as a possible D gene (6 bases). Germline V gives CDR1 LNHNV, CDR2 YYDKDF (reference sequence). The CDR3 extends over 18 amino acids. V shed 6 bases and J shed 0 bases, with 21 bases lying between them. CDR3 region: CATSPSGLDRSSGNTIYF. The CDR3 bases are TGTGCCACCAGTCCTAGTGGCTTAGACAGGAGCTCTGGAAACACCATATATTTT.

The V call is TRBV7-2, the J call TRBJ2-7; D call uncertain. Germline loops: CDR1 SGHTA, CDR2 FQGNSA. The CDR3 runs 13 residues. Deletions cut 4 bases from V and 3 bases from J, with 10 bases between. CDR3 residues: CASSYSPLYEQYF. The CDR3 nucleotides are TGTGCCAGCAGCTATTCCCCCCTCTACGAGCAGTACTTC.

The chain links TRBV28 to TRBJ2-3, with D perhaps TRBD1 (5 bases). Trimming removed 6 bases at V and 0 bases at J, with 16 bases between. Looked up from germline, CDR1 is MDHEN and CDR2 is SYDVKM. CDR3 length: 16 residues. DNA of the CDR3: TGTGCCAGCAGAGAGAGTAGGGGTTGGAGCACAGATACGCAGTATTTT. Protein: CASRESRGWSTDTQYF.

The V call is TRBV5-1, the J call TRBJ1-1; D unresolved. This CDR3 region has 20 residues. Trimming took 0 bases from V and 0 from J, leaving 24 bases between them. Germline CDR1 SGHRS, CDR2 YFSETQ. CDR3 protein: CASSLVPVNLPGSVNTEAFF. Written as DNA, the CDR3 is TGCGCCAGCAGCTTGGTTCCGGTCAATCTTCCAGGTTCAGTGAACACTGAAGCTTTCTTT.

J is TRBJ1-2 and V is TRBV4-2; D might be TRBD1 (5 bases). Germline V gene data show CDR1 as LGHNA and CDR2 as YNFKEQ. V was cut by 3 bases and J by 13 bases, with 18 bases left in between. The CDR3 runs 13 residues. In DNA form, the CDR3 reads TGTGCCAGCAGCCACGCTAGGGAAGGGGCCCTCACCTTC. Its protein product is CASSHAREGALTF.

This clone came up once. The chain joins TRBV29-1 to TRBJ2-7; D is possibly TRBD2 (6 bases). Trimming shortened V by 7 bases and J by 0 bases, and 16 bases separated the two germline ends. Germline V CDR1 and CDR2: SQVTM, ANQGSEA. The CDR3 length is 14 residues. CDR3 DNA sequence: TGCAGCGACTATAGCGGAAGACCCTCCTACGAGCAGTACTTC. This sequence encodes CSDYSGRPSYEQYF.

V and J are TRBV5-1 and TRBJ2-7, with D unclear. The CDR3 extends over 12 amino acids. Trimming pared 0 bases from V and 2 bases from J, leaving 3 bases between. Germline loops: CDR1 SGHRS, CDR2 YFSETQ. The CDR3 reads CASSLGAYEQYF. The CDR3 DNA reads TGCGCCAGCAGCTTGGGGGCCTACGAGCAGTACTTC.

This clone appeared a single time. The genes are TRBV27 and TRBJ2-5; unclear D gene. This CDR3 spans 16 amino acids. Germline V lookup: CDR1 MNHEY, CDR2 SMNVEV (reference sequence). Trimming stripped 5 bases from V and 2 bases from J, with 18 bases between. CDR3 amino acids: CASSPVRWAKQETQYF. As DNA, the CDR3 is TGTGCCAGCAGTCCCGTTCGGTGGGCTAAACAAGAGACCCAGTACTTC.

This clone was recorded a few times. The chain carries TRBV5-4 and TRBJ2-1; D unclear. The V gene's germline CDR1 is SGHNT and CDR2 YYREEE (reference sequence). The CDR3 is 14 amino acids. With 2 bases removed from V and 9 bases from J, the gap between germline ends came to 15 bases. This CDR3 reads CASSLDLWRGEQFF. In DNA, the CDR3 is TGTGCCAGCAGCTTAGATCTCTGGAGAGGTGAGCAGTTCTTC.

CDR3 coding DNA: TGTGCCAGCAGTTACTCGATCGGTTATTCCTACAATGAGCAGTTCTTC. Protein: CASSYSIGYSYNEQFF. V usage is TRBV6-5 and J usage is TRBJ2-1, with D uncertain. The V and J ends lost 0 bases and 1 base respectively, with 10 bases between them. The CDR3 is made up of 16 amino acids. CDR1 is MNHEY and CDR2 is SVGAGI in the germline V gene.

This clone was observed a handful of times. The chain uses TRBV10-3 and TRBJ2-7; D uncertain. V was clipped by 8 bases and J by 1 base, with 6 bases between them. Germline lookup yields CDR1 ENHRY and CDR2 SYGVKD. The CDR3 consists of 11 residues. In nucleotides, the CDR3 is TGTGCCATCGGGCAGTCCTACGAGCAGTACTTC. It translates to CAIGQSYEQYF.

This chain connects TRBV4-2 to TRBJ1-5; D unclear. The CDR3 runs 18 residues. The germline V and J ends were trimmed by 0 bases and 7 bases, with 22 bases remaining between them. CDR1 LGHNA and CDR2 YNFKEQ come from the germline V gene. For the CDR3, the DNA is TGTGCCAGCAGCCAAGATTTGCGGGATACCGGGGAAGACCAGCCCCAGCATTTT. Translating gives CASSQDLRDTGEDQPQHF.

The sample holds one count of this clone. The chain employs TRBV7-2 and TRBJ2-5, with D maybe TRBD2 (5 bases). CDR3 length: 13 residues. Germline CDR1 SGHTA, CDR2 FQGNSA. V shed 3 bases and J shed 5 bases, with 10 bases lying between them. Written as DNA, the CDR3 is TGTGCCAGCAGCTTTAGCGCGTGGGAGACCCAGTACTTC. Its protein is CASSFSAWETQYF.

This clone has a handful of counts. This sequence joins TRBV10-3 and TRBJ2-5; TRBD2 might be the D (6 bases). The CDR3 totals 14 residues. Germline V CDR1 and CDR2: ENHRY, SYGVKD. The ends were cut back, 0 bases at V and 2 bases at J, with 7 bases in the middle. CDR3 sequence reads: CAISESTRQETQYF. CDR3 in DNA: TGTGCCATCAGTGAGTCGACTAGGCAAGAGACCCAGTACTTC.

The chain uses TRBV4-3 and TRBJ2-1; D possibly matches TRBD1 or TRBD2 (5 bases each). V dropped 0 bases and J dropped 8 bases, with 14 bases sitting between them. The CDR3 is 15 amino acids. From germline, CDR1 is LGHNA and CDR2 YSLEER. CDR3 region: CASSQDTEGWDEQFF. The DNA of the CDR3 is TGCGCCAGCAGCCAAGATACCGAGGGGTGGGATGAGCAGTTCTTC.

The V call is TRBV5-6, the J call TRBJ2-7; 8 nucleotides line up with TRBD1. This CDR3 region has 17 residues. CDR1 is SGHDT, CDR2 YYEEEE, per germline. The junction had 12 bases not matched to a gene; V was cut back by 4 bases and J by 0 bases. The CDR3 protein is CASSPPEWDRNSYEQYF. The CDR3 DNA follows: TGTGCCAGCAGCCCTCCTGAGTGGGACAGGAACTCCTACGAGCAGTACTTC.

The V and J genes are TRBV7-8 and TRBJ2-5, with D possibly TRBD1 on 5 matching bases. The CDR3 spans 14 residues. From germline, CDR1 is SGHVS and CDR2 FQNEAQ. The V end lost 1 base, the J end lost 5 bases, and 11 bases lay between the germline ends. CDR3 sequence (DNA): TGTGCCAGCAGCTTAGGCTGGGGCGTGGAGACCCAGTACTTC. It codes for CASSLGWGVETQYF.

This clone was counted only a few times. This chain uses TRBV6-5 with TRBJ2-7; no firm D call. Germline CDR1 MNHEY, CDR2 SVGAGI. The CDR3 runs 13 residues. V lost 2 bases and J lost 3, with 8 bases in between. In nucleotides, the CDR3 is TGTGCCAGCAGTTACGTTGGCAGCTACGAGCAGTACTTC. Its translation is CASSYVGSYEQYF.

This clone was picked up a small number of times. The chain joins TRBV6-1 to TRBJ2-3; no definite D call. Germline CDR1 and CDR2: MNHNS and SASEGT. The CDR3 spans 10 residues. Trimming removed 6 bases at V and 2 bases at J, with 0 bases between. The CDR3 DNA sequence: TGTGCCAGCAGCACAGATACGCAGTATTTT. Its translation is CASSTDTQYF.

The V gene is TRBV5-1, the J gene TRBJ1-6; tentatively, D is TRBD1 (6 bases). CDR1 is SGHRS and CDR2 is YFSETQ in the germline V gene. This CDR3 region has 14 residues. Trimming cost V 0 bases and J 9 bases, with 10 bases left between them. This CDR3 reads CASSLDGGSSPLHF. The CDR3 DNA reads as TGCGCCAGCAGCTTGGATGGGGGCTCTTCACCCCTCCACTTT.

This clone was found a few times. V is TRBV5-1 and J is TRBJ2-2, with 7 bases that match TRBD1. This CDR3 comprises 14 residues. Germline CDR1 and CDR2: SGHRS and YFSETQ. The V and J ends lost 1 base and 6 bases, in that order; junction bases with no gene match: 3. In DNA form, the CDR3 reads TGCGCCAGCAGCTTGCCCGGGACAGCCGGGGAGCTGTTTTTT. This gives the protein CASSLPGTAGELFF.

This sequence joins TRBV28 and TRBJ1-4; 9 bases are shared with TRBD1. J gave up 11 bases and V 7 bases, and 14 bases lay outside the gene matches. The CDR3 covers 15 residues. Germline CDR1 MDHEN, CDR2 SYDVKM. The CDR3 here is CASNPSGTGYRKLFF. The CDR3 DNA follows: TGTGCCAGCAATCCGTCCGGGACAGGGTATCGTAAACTGTTTTTT.

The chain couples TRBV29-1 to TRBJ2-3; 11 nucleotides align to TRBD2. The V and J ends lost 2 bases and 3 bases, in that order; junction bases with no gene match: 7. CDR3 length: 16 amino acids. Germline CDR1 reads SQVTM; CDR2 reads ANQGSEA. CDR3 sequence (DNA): TGCAGCGTTGAATTCTGGGCTAGCGGGAGGACAGATACGCAGTATTTT. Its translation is CSVEFWASGRTDTQYF.

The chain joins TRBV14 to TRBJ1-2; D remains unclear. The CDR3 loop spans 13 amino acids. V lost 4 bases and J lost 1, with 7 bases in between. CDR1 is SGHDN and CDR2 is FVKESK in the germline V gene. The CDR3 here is CASSPTDNYGYTF. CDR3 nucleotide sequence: TGTGCCAGCAGCCCGACCGATAACTATGGCTACACCTTC.

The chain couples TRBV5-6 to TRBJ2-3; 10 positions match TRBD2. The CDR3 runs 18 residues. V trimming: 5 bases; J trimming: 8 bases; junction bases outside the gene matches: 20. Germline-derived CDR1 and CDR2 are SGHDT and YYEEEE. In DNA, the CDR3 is TGTGCCAGCAGTTCCGGGACTCTAGCGGGAGCCAGGGGGGCTACGCAGTATTTT. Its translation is CASSSGTLAGARGATQYF.